Described below is a single T cell receptor (beta chain) sequence and its context. The antigen remains undetermined. V was pared by 6 bases and J by 6 bases, with 17 bases between. Germline V lookup: CDR1 MDHEN, CDR2 SYDVKM. This CDR3 is 15 amino acids long. This specimen comes from a study of shared clonotypes between healthy human individuals. Findings and limits, study-wide: Non-shared clonotypes showed lower generation probabilities than clonotypes common to all four donors. Clonotype sharing among donors was thought likely to change with sequencing depth.

The method was immunoSEQ multiplex PCR; TCRdb's version includes in-frame clones alone and lacks a portion of them. The sample has some 1,100,000 clones, 70% to 80% seen once. Only Caucasian adults living in Nashville, Tennessee made up the donor group. The V call is TRBV28, the J call TRBJ1-4; D remains ambiguous. The sequence derives from a man aged 18 to 30 in good health. Some clones in this sample may be carry-over from other donors' samples. Input material: memory CD4+ T cells from PBMCs. Subset specified: CD45RA-negative fraction. CDR3 loop: CASRLAGRSDEKLFF. The CDR3 DNA reads as TGTGCCAGCAGGTTGGCGGGTAGGTCCGATGAAAAACTGTTTTTT. The full variable domain, in which reference TRBV28 and TRBJ1-4 provide the parts outside the CDR3, is DVKVTQSSRYLVKRTGEKVFLECVQDMDHENMFWYRQDPGLGLRLIYFSYDVKMKEKGDIPEGYSVSREKKERFSLILESASTNQTSMYLCASRLAGRSDEKLFFGSGTQLSVL.